This T cell receptor beta chain was identified during a study of cytomegalovirus exposure and HLA in healthy donors. The PCR used 60 Vbeta and 13 Jbeta primers. Measured with immunoSEQ multiplex PCR; TCRdb has only the in-frame clones, and not every one. Recorded for this sample: about 88,000 clones. The CDR3 is made up of 14 amino acids. The trim removed 2 bases at V and 9 bases at J, leaving 4 bases unmatched. Germline V gene lookup returns CDR1 MGHRA and CDR2 YSYEKL. Study observations and caveats: There were reportedly fewer N-insertions in an Asian-associated ancestry cluster than the approximately 640-donor mean, in a later analysis.

To note about this clone: The target antigen is unknown.

V usage is TRBV4-1 and J usage is TRBJ2-1, with 10 bases aligning to TRBD2. Sequencing input: PBMCs. The sequence was collected from a girl aged 5-17 years in good health and CMV-seropositive. DNA for the CDR3: TGCGCCAGCAGCCAAAGAGCGGGGGGGGGTGAGCAGTTCTTC. As protein: CASSQRAGGGEQFF.